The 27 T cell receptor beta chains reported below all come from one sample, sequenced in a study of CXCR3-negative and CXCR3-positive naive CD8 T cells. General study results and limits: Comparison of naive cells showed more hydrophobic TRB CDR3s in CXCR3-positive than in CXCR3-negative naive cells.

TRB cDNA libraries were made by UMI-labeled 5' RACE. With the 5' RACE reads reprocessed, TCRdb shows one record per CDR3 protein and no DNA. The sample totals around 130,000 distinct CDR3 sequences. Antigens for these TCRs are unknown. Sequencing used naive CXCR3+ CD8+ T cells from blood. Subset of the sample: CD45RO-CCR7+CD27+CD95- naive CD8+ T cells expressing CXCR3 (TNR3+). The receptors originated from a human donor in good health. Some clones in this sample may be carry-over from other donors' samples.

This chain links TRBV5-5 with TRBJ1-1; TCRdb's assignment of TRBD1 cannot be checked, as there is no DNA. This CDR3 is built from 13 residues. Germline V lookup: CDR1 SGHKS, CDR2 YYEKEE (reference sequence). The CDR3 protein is CASSGTVGTEAFF.

The CDR3 region is CASSLPTGQGGFYEQYF. V is TRBV7-9 and J is TRBJ2-7; TCRdb lists TRBD1, though no DNA is available to test this call. Germline assignment: CDR1 SEHNR and CDR2 FQNEAQ (reference sequence). This CDR3 contains 17 residues.

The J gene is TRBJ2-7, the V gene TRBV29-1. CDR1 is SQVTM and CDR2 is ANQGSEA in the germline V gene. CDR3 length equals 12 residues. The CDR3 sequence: CSVVGSSYEQYF.

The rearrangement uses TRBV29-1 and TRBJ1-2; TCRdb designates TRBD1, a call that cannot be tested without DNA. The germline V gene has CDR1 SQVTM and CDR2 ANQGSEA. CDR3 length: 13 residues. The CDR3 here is CSAEWGLGYGYTF.

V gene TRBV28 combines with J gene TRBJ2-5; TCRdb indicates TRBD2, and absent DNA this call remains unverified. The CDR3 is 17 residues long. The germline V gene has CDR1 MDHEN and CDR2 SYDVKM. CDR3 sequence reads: CASSLGNAGGYQETQYF.

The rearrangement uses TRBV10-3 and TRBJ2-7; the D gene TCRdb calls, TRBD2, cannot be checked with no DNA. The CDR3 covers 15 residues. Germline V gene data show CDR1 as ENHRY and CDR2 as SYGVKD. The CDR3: CAISERDRGTYEQYF.

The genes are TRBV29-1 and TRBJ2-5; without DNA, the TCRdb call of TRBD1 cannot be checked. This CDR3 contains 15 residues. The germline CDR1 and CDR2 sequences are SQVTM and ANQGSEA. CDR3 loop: CSVLRQGGFGETQYF.

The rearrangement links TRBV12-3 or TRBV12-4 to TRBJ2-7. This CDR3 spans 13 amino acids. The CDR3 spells CASSGDKFYEQYF.

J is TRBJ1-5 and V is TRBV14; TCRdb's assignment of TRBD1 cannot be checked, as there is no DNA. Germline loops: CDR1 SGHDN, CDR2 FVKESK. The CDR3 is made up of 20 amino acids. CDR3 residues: CASSQDNNRQGEESNQPQHF.

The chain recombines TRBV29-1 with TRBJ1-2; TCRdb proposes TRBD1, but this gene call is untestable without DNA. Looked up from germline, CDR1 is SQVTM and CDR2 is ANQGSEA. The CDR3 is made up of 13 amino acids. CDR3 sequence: CSVDPGTGEGYTF. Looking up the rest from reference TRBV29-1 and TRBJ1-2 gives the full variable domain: SAVISQKPSRDICQRGTSLTIQCQVDSQVTMMFWYRQQPGQSLTLIATANQGSEATYESGFVIDKFPISRPNLTFSTLTVSNMSPEDSSIYLCSVDPGTGEGYTFGSGTRLTVV.

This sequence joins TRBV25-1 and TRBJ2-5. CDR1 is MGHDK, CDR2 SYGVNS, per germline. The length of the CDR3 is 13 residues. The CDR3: CASRNVGWETQYF.

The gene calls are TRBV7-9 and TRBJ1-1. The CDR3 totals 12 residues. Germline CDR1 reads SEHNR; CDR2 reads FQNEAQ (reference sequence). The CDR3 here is CASRAENTQAFF.

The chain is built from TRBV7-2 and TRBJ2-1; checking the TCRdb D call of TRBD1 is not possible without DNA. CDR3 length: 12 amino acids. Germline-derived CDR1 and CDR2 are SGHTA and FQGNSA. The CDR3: CASSSRDREQFF. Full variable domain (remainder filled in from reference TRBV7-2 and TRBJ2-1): GAGVSQSPSNKVTEKGKDVELRCDPISGHTALYWYRQSLGQGLEFLIYFQGNSAPDKSGLPSDRFSAERTGGSVSTLTIQRTQQEDSAVYLCASSSRDREQFFGPGTRLTVL.

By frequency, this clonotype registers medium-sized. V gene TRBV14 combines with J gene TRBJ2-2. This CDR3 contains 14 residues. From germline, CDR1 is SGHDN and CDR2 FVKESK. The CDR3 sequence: CASSHNWNTGELFF.

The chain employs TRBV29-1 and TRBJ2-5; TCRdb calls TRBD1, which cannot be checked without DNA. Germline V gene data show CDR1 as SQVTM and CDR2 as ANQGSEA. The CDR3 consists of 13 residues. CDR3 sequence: CSVEWDTLETQYF. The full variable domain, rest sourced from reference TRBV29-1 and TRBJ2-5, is SAVISQKPSRDICQRGTSLTIQCQVDSQVTMMFWYRQQPGQSLTLIATANQGSEATYESGFVIDKFPISRPNLTFSTLTVSNMSPEDSSIYLCSVEWDTLETQYFGPGTRLLVL.

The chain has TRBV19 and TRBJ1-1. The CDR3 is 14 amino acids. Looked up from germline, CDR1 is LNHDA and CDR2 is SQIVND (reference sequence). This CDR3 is CASSMVEMNTEAFF.

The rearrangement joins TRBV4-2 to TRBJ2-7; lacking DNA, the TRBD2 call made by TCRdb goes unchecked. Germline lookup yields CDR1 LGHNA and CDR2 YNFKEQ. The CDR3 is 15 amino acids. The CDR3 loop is CASSQDSDGPYEQYF.

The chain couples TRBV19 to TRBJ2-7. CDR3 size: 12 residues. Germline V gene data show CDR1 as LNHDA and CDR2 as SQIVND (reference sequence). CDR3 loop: CASNPSPYEQYF.

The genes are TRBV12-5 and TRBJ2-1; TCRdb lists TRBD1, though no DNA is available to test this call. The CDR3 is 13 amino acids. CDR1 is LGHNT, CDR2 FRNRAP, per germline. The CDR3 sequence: CASGFLTGNEQFF.

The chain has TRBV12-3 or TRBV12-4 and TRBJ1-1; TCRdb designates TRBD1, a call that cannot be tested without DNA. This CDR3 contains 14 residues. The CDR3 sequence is CASTDHEGGTEAFF.

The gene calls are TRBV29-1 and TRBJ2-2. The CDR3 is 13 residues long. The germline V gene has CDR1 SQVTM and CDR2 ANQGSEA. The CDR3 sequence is CSVVVGNTGELFF.

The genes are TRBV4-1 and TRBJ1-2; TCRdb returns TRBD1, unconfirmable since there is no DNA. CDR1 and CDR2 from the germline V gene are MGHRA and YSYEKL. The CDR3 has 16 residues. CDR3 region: CASSQYPGGATYGYTF.

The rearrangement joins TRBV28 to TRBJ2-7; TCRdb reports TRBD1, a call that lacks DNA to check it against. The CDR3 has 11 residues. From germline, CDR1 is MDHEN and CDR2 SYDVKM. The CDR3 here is CASSGLDEQYF.

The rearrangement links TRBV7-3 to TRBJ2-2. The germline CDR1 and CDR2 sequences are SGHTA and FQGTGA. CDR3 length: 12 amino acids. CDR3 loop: CASLGTSGELFF. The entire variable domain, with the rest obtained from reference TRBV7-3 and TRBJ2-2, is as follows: GAGVSQTPSNKVTEKGKYVELRCDPISGHTALYWYRQSLGQGPEFLIYFQGTGAADDSGLPNDRFFAVRPEGSVSTLKIQRTERGDSAVYLCASLGTSGELFFGEGSRLTVL.

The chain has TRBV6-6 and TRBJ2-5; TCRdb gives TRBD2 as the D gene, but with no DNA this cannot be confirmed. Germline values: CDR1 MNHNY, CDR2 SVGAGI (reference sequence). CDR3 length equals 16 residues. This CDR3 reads CASSYTREEPQETQYF.

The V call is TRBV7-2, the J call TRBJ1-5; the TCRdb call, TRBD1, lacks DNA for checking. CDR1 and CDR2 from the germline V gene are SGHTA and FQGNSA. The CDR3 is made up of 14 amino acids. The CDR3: CASSLDVGGQPQHF.

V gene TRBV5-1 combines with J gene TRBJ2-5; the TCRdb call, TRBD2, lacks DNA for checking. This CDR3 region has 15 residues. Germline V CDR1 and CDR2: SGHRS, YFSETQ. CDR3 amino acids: CASSILPGAPETQYF. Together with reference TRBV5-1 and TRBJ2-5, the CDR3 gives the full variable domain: KAGVTQTPRYLIKTRGQQVTLSCSPISGHRSVSWYQQTPGQGLQFLFEYFSETQRNKGNFPGRFSGRQFSNSRSEMNVSTLELGDSALYLCASSILPGAPETQYFGPGTRLLVL.